The sequence of this TCR beta chain was determined in a study of cytomegalovirus exposure and HLA in healthy donors (dated by TCRdb to 2016 to 2017). General notes on the study: An earlier analysis of about 530 of the donors reported about 260 Gb of sequence data and around 110 million unique TCR beta sequences obtained from approximately 180 million T cells. Approximately 300 gigabases of sequencing data and around 88 million unique TCR sequences made up an early release that covered several hundred HLA-typed donors. Among the roughly 400 genotyped donors, about 85% belonged to the genetic ancestry cluster associated with self-reported Caucasian donors. The study aimed to test whether cataloging public T cell receptors could reveal signatures of past pathogen exposure. Using immunosequencing, the study profiled T cell repertoires from 500 to 800 subjects and related those repertoires to cytomegalovirus serostatus. In addition to the first cohort of roughly 670 subjects, a separate validation cohort of 120 different subjects was used. To predict cytomegalovirus infection status, the study brought together high-throughput TCR immunosequencing, statistical association of individual TCRs with disease status, and machine learning. A later analysis re-analyzed previously published TCR beta repertoires from roughly 630 donors and added high-resolution HLA genotyping to study TCR occurrence patterns. The later analysis used no new phenotypic data to find candidate immune exposures, relying instead on TCR beta sequences and their occurrence across donors. An earlier analysis of 587 of the donors applied high-throughput TCR beta sequencing to assess whether each TCR beta V gene segment acted as functional or pseudogenic. Donor age, sex, ethnicity and CMV serostatus were compiled alongside the repertoire data. Genome-wide SNP genotypes for about 55% of the roughly 670 donors were used in a later genetic analysis, which treated that subset as a discovery cohort. Every repertoire in the discovery cohort had been generated on one and the same sequencing platform. Both class I and class II loci were covered by HLA typing, at four-digit resolution. The number of typed donors differed by locus: about 629-640 for A, B, C, DRB1 and DQB1; approximately 520 for DQA1; approximately 600 for DPA1; and 450 to 480 for DPB1. Roughly five DR-DQ haplotypes were handled as single units for association and clustering, since linkage in the cohort was strong. Among 350 to 400 genotyped donors of the cohort, an average of around 240,000 unique TCR beta nucleotide sequences were sequenced per donor, about a sixth of them non-productive. Results the study describes overall, beyond this receptor: A later analysis found that TCR association rates varied across HLA loci, with DRB1 alleles showing the most associated TCRs and HLA-C alleles the fewest. According to a later genetic analysis, donors in an Asian-associated ancestry cluster had fewer N-insertions in productive TCRs than the roughly 670-donor mean. A further reported finding was that TCR beta sequences accurately predicted the HLA-A and HLA-B alleles for most subjects in the first cohort. The classifier was reported to diagnose cytomegalovirus status with high specificity and sensitivity in both the original cohort and the validation cohort. Because some donors lacked HLA typing at each locus, the association tests relied only on the typed subset. When HLA alleles, especially DR and DQ, strongly co-occurred, TCR associations were difficult to assign to individual alleles. In a later genetic analysis, a missense DCLRE1C variant was associated with V-gene and J-gene trimming of TCR beta chains, and the association was replicated in an independent cohort. In vitro tests confirmed that a few of the cytomegalovirus-associated TCR beta chains recognize cytomegalovirus antigens. It was suggested by the authors that the approach could potentially be generalized to other disease states and immunological phenotypes. The only immune exposure information available for the cohort was CMV serostatus. Across donors, most TCR sequences were observed very rarely, whereas some public TCRs were present in many individuals. At a false discovery rate of 0.05, a later analysis linked roughly 17,000 TCR beta sequences to specific HLA alleles. Presence/absence analyses assumed roughly uniform sequencing depth across donors, an assumption that may not hold. A later analysis found that most CMV-associated TCR beta chains appeared HLA-restricted, with HLA associations seemingly driven largely by CMV exposure. Several of the top co-occurrence clusters appeared to be linked to parvovirus B19, influenza, CMV and Epstein-Barr virus, according to a later analysis. A total of 164 TCR beta chains were listed by the study as associated with cytomegalovirus. Because counts were too low, roughly 18 rarely observed V segments, including chromosome 9 orphons, were left out of the earlier analysis of 587 of the donors. The 87-base-pair reads could not distinguish some IMGT-functional V segments, including TRBV6-2 and TRBV6-3, so those segments were excluded. The sequencing pipeline was judged likely to have produced a cluster of highly shared sequence variants as a technical artifact. Compared with equally common non-associated chains, HLA-associated TCR beta chains in a later analysis were more clonally expanded and had lower generation probabilities. An earlier analysis of some 590 of the donors showed that most TCR beta V segments appeared in productive rearrangements either about 87% or about 30% of the time, which broadly matched IMGT annotations. Linkage disequilibrium might explain the correlated functional status among segregating V segments, but an unknown experimental factor could not be excluded. This cohort had only TCR beta chains sequenced, and the lack of alpha or paired-chain data limited which features could be detected.

Points on this clone: Its cognate antigen has yet to be identified. Base qualities are not provided; no much larger clone lies one nucleotide away.

The cohort consisted of 600 to 750 healthy bone marrow donors. All cohort members were sampled while nominally healthy, although unrecorded immune exposures were likely present. The donor tested CMV seropositive, placing the donor among the 289 seropositive members of the cohort. Every donor gave a peripheral blood sample, and the peripheral blood mononuclear cells from that sample were used for TCR beta sequencing. The Qiagen DNeasy Blood Extraction Kit was used to extract genomic DNA from the blood cell samples. From V the trimming removes 7 bases and from J it removes 4 bases, while the gene matches leave 9 bases of the junction unaccounted for. From its cysteine to its phenylalanine, the CDR3 spans 15 amino acids. The read is trimmed to its CDR3 DNA, 45 bases read in frame from base 1. According to the germline V gene, CDR1 reads SNHLY and CDR2 reads FYNNEI. The receptor library was made with the immunoSEQ multiplex PCR assay. A mixture of 60 forward primers for TCR Vbeta segments and 13 reverse primers for TCR Jbeta segments was used in the multiplex PCR. Amplification of the CDR3 region of rearranged TCR beta genes was performed with a multiplex PCR assay on genomic DNA. The amplified TCR beta libraries were sequenced on the Illumina HiSeq System as 87-base-pair reads. In the authors' own workflow: In a later analysis, some 80 million unique TCR beta chains were counted across the roughly 610 repertoires, and approximately 11 million of these chains were shared by at least two donors. To remove PCR and sequencing errors, raw reads were error-corrected and collapsed into unique sequences using a nearest-neighbor algorithm that merged closely related sequences. To assign V, D and J gene segments, CDR3 sequences were aligned to IMGT reference sequences. For a sequence to be retained, a match of at least six nucleotides to both a V gene segment and a J gene segment was required. A rearrangement was called productive if the CDR3 had no stop codons and remained in frame with V and J, and every other rearrangement was called non-productive. CDR3 was defined according to IMGT convention as the region running from the second conserved V-encoded cysteine to the conserved J-encoded phenylalanine. The earlier analysis of 450 to 750 of the donors excluded any sequence lacking an unambiguous match to a single V gene segment. An earlier analysis of several hundred of the donors called V segments functional above 56.7% productive rearrangements and segregating when the between-donor standard deviation exceeded 5%. A statistical classification framework was built to diagnose cytomegalovirus status from the catalog of TCR beta chain sequences. V and J gene assignment, in a later analysis, came from comparing TCR nucleotide sequences with IMGT/GENE-DB human TR gene sequences. In a later analysis, CDR3 sequences and most-parsimonious VDJ recombination scenarios were assigned using the TCRdist pipeline. In a later analysis, each TCR beta chain was defined by its CDR3 amino acid sequence together with its V-gene family, and reads lacking a unique V-gene family were excluded. To address suspected cross-contamination and a sequencing artifact, a later analysis removed 592 highly shared, low-generation-probability nucleotide sequences. A later analysis calculated a clonal expansion index for each public chain from normalized within-repertoire ranks of inferred template counts. Generation probabilities in a later analysis came from a VDJ recombination model fitted to out-of-frame rearrangements, and those results were checked against IGoR. Hypergeometric tests were used in a later analysis to score TCR-TCR, TCR-HLA and TCR-CMV co-occurrence, with a repertoire-size bias correction applied to the TCR pairs. In a later analysis, false discovery rates were estimated by permuting HLA or CMV assignments 20 times. In a later analysis, co-occurring TCRs were grouped with DBSCAN, and TCRdist sequence similarity was added when clustering was performed within HLA-allele-positive subsets. Repertoires with fewer than 30,000 or more than 120,000 public chains were left out of co-occurrence clustering, as were five repertoires with anomalous nucleotide sharing. TCRdb limited this immuneACCESS table to in-frame rearrangements with V and J called. A share of clones is missing; checked studies link under half to unresolved V genes, and the rest is unexplained. The V and J calls and clone size were taken over from that table, and D and trimming were inferred from the DNA. This sample comprises 100,000 to 150,000 clones, over 75% of them detected only once. Jointly, the top ten make up approximately 4% of the sample.

In this chain, TRBV2 is recombined with TRBJ1-4; 7 junctional bases match TRBD1. The source is a man younger than 35 in good health and CMV-seropositive. The sample consisted of PBMCs. In nucleotides, the sequence is TGTGCCAGCAAAAAGACGGGACAGAATAATGAAAAACTGTTTTTT. Its protein is CASKKTGQNNEKLFF.